This T cell receptor beta chain is from a study of T cell repertoires in cytomegalovirus infection. The study, taken as a whole, reports: HLA-C-restricted CMV clonotypes gave the most frequent clonotype in two of eight donors.

In regard to this clonotype: Its antigen is undetermined.

V shed 4 bases and J shed 7 bases, with 11 bases lying between them. CDR3 size: 13 residues. CDR1 is SNHLY, CDR2 FYNNEI, per germline. One entry per CDR3 protein, called by TCRdb with MiXCR from the reads. The sample has fewer than 650,000 distinct CDR3 sequences; approximately 40% are singletons. Specimen: cultured PBMCs, collected from culture after CMV antigen stimulation. The sequence derives from a human donor in good health (CMV status not recorded). Some clones in this sample may be carry-over from other donors' samples. The chain joins TRBV2 to TRBJ1-5; D unresolved. The CDR3 DNA is TGTGCCAGCAGTGGGACCGGGGAACAGCCCCAGCATTTT. This encodes CASSGTGEQPQHF.